The 15 T cell receptor beta chains below were found in one sample sequenced in a study of control samples from healthy donors and cancer patients. Assay used: immunoSEQ multiplex PCR; TCRdb lists only in-frame clones, some missing. The repertoire holds some 200,000 clones, with 75% to 95% as singletons. Sequencing input: blood. Source of these receptors: a young woman in good health.

The chain couples TRBV12-3 or TRBV12-4 to TRBJ1-3; no firm D call. The CDR3 has 13 residues. Trimming took 5 bases from V and 0 from J, leaving 5 bases between them. CDR3 residues: CASSQSSGNTIYF. The CDR3 DNA sequence: TGTGCCAGCAGTCAGAGCTCTGGAAACACCATATATTTT.

This rearrangement joins TRBV29-1 to TRBJ2-5; the match to TRBD2 covers 13 bases. Per the germline V gene, CDR1 is SQVTM and CDR2 is ANQGSEA. V was clipped by 8 bases and J by 1 base; unmatched bases: 4. The CDR3 is 14 residues long. The CDR3 sequence: CSTGTSGAQETQYF. The DNA of the CDR3 is TGCAGCACCGGGACTAGCGGGGCCCAAGAGACCCAGTACTTC.

V is TRBV7-8 and J is TRBJ2-2, with TRBD2 matching 12 bases. The germline gives CDR1 SGHVS, CDR2 FQNEAQ. The CDR3 loop spans 16 amino acids. Trimming took 5 bases from V and 4 from J; bases not matched to a gene: 5. DNA for the CDR3: TGTGCCAGCAGCCCCCGGACTAGCGGGATCACCGGGGAGCTGTTTTTT. Amino acids: CASSPRTSGITGELFF.

The gene calls are TRBV11-2 and TRBJ2-4; 11 bases fit TRBD2. Germline V gene lookup returns CDR1 SGHAT and CDR2 FQNNGV. With 2 bases clipped from V and 7 bases from J, the junction kept 7 bases outside the gene matches. This CDR3 is built from 16 residues. The CDR3 DNA follows: TGTGCCAGCAGCTTAACACGGGCTAGCGGGAGGAACATTCAGTACTTC. It codes for CASSLTRASGRNIQYF.

The rearrangement uses TRBV13 and TRBJ2-7; no reliable D call. CDR3 length: 12 residues. Looked up from germline, CDR1 is PRHDT and CDR2 is FYEKMQ (reference sequence). Between the trimmed V and J ends, which lost 6 bases and 0 bases, there was a span of 6 bases. The DNA for the CDR3 is TGTGCCAGCAGGGAAGGCTCCTACGAGCAGTACTTC. Protein: CASREGSYEQYF.

J is TRBJ2-3 and V is TRBV5-4; 10 bases line up with TRBD2. V gave up 0 bases and J gave up 1 base; unmatched junction bases: 2. Germline CDR1 is SGHNT and CDR2 is YYREEE (reference sequence). This CDR3 has 16 amino acids. The CDR3 DNA is TGTGCCAGCAGCTTGGGTACTAGCGGGGGCACAGATACGCAGTATTTT. Translation gives CASSLGTSGGTDTQYF. The full variable domain, rest sourced from reference TRBV5-4 and TRBJ2-3, is ETGVTQSPTHLIKTRGQQVTLRCSSQSGHNTVSWYQQALGQGPQFIFQYYREEENGRGNFPPRFSGLQFPNYSSELNVNALELDDSALYLCASSLGTSGGTDTQYFGPGTRLTVL.

The chain joins TRBV11-2 to TRBJ2-7, with TRBD2 identical over 11 bases. The CDR3 runs to 15 residues. CDR1 SGHAT and CDR2 FQNNGV come from the germline V gene. Germline trimming cut 5 bases from V and 0 bases from J; bases unmatched to any gene: 3. CDR3 sequence reads: CASSIGLAGSYEQYF. The CDR3 DNA reads as TGTGCCAGCAGCATCGGACTAGCGGGCTCCTACGAGCAGTACTTC.

The CDR3, as DNA: TGTGCCAGCTCAACCTACAGGGCCCCAAATAATTCACCCCTCCACTTT. This translates into CASSTYRAPNNSPLHF. The chain employs TRBV18 and TRBJ1-6, with D possibly matching TRBD1 (6 bases). Germline V gives CDR1 KGHSH, CDR2 LQKENI. V lost 5 bases, J lost 5 bases, and 16 bases lay in between. The CDR3 covers 16 residues.

The chain has TRBV5-1 and TRBJ2-3, with a possible D match to TRBD1 (6 bases). V gave up 3 bases and J gave up 4 bases, with 12 bases separating them. The CDR3 sequence is 14 residues long. The germline CDR1 and CDR2 sequences are SGHRS and YFSETQ. CDR3: CASSSRAGADTQYF. In DNA, the CDR3 is TGCGCCAGCAGCTCCAGGGCAGGGGCAGATACGCAGTATTTT.

The CDR3 region is CASSQRGAGEKLFF. In DNA, the CDR3 is TGTGCCAGCAGCCAGCGGGGGGCGGGAGAAAAACTGTTTTTT. The rearrangement links TRBV11-2 to TRBJ1-4, with a tentative D call TRBD1 (6 bases). The CDR3 covers 14 residues. Trimming cost V 5 bases and J 8 bases, with 15 bases left between them. The germline V gene encodes CDR1 SGHAT and CDR2 FQNNGV.

This rearrangement joins TRBV6-4 to TRBJ1-1; the D is unclear. The ends were cut back, 4 bases at V and 2 bases at J, with 8 bases in the middle. There are 13 residues in the CDR3. Germline V gives CDR1 MRHNA, CDR2 SNTAGT. The CDR3 sequence: CASSVGFNTEAFF. The CDR3 nucleotides are TGTGCCAGCAGTGTAGGGTTTAACACTGAAGCTTTCTTT.

V gene TRBV24-1 combines with J gene TRBJ2-2; TRBD2 agrees at 11 bases. CDR1 KGHDR and CDR2 SFDVKD come from the germline V gene. There are 13 residues in the CDR3. With V trimmed by 12 bases and J by 7 bases, 6 bases remained unmatched. The CDR3 nucleotides are TGTGCCGTCACTAGCGGGAGTATCGGGGAGCTGTTTTTT. Encoded protein: CAVTSGSIGELFF.

The genes are TRBV4-1 and TRBJ2-3, with TRBD2 identical over 8 bases. Germline-derived CDR1 and CDR2 are MGHRA and YSYEKL. The CDR3 is made up of 17 amino acids. V dropped 1 base and J dropped 0; count of bases not matched to a gene: 6. This CDR3 reads CASSQGGPSGSTDTQYF. The DNA for the CDR3 is TGCGCCAGCAGCCAAGGGGGTCCTAGCGGGAGCACAGATACGCAGTATTTT.

This clone was counted a few times. The chain joins TRBV6-6 to TRBJ2-5; TRBD2 might be the D (7 bases). Germline-derived CDR1 and CDR2 are MNHNY and SVGAGI (reference sequence). Trimming took 7 bases from V and 1 from J, leaving 13 bases between them. CDR3 size: 14 residues. CDR3 sequence reads: CASKAGALQETQYF. The DNA of the CDR3 is TGTGCCAGCAAGGCGGGGGCCCTCCAAGAGACCCAGTACTTC.

A few counts support this clone. The chain is built from TRBV27 and TRBJ1-3, with 9 bases matching TRBD1. CDR1 is MNHEY, CDR2 SMNVEV, per germline (reference sequence). CDR3 length: 12 residues. V lost 6 bases and J lost 9; bases outside the gene matches: 3. CDR3 in amino acids: CASRGQGGTIYF. CDR3 in DNA: TGTGCCAGCAGGGGACAGGGTGGCACCATATATTTT.